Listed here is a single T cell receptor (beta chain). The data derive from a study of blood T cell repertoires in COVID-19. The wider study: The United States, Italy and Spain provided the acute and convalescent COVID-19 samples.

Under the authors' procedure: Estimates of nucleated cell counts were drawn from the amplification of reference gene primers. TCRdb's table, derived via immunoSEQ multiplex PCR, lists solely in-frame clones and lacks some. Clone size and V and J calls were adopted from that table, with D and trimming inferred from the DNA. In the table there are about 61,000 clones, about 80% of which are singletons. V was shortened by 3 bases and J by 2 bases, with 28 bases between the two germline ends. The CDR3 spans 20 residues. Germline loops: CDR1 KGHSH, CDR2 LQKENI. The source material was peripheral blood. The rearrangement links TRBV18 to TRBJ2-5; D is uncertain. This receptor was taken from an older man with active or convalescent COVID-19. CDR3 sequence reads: CASSPRRSGSTIRIQETQYF. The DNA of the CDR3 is TGTGCCAGCTCACCCCGTAGGAGTGGGTCCACTATTCGGATACAAGAGACCCAGTACTTC.